The 18 T cell receptor beta chains presented below share a single source sample, sequenced in a study of cytomegalovirus exposure and HLA in healthy donors. Only in-frame clones appear in the TCRdb table, and some are missing; sequencing was by immunoSEQ multiplex PCR. Of about 340,000 clones listed, 86% were seen once; the top ten hold 0.7% to 0.85%. Sequenced input: PBMCs. The receptors were gathered from a woman aged 18-35 years in good health and CMV-seronegative.

This clone has a handful of counts. V gene TRBV2 combines with J gene TRBJ1-1; a possible D gene is TRBD1 (5 bases). The CDR3 runs 12 residues. Trimming took 5 bases from V and 4 from J, leaving 8 bases between them. In germline, CDR1 is SNHLY, CDR2 FYNNEI. DNA of the CDR3: TGTGCCAGCAGTCAGGGTGTCACTGAAGCTTTCTTT. Protein product: CASSQGVTEAFF.

The gene calls are TRBV7-2 and TRBJ1-2, with D perhaps TRBD1 (5 bases). CDR3 length: 16 amino acids. The germline V gene has CDR1 SGHTA and CDR2 FQGNSA. The V end was cut by 1 base, the J end by 1 base, with 13 bases between. The CDR3 DNA follows: TGTGCCAGCAGCTTAGTTACAGGCCGAAATAACTATGGCTACACCTTC. As protein: CASSLVTGRNNYGYTF.

The chain carries TRBV4-1 and TRBJ2-7; 14 bases are shared with TRBD2. Germline V lookup: CDR1 MGHRA, CDR2 YSYEKL. V dropped 6 bases and J dropped 2; count of bases not matched to a gene: 12. The length of the CDR3 is 18 residues. CDR3 coding DNA: TGCGCCAGCAGGCGACTAGCGGGAGGGCCTGAGAGGACCTACGAGCAGTACTTC. It yields the protein CASRRLAGGPERTYEQYF.

V usage is TRBV6-5 and J usage is TRBJ2-7; a possible D gene is TRBD1 (6 bases). The V and J ends lost 3 bases and 3 bases respectively, with 12 bases between them. The germline CDR1 and CDR2 sequences are MNHEY and SVGAGI. The CDR3 spans 14 residues. CDR3 sequence (DNA): TGTGCCAGCAGTTATTCGGACAGAGACTACGAGCAGTACTTC. Amino acids: CASSYSDRDYEQYF.

This clone has only a few counts. The chain joins TRBV14 to TRBJ2-7; no reliable D call. The V end lost 3 bases, the J end lost 3 bases, and 6 bases lay between the germline ends. Germline V gene lookup returns CDR1 SGHDN and CDR2 FVKESK. This CDR3 is built from 12 residues. The CDR3 DNA is TGTGCCAGCAGCCACGCAGACTACGAGCAGTACTTC. It specifies CASSHADYEQYF.

This clone appeared a single time. V gene TRBV9 combines with J gene TRBJ2-5, with a weak D call TRBD1 (6 bases). There are 14 residues in the CDR3. Germline CDR1 and CDR2: SGDLS and YYNGEE. With 0 bases removed from V and 4 bases from J, the gap between germline ends came to 10 bases. The CDR3 DNA reads as TGTGCCAGCAGCGTAGCGATCAGGGGAGAGACCCAGTACTTC. This gives the protein CASSVAIRGETQYF.

The table lists this clone with a few counts. The rearrangement joins TRBV29-1 to TRBJ2-7; 7 bases are a match to TRBD1. This CDR3 comprises 14 residues. CDR1 and CDR2 from the germline V gene are SQVTM and ANQGSEA. J lost 2 bases, V lost 2 bases, and 6 bases had no gene match. The CDR3 loop reads CSVEPSGQPYEQYF. As DNA, the CDR3 is TGCAGCGTTGAACCATCGGGACAGCCCTACGAGCAGTACTTC.

V gene TRBV5-8 combines with J gene TRBJ2-2, with TRBD2 as a possible D gene (6 bases). Trimming cost V 4 bases and J 3 bases, with 10 bases left between them. The CDR3 is 14 amino acids. Germline V gene lookup returns CDR1 SGHTS and CDR2 YDEGEE. CDR3 region: CASSMGLYTGELFF. The CDR3 DNA reads TGTGCCAGCAGCATGGGACTTTACACCGGGGAGCTGTTTTTT.

The V gene is TRBV6-5, the J gene TRBJ2-2; D possibly corresponds to TRBD1 (6 bases). The V end was cut by 4 bases, the J end by 2 bases, with 8 bases between. The V gene's germline CDR1 is MNHEY and CDR2 SVGAGI. The CDR3 contains 14 residues. The CDR3 region is CASSSGTNTGELFF. The CDR3 DNA reads as TGTGCCAGCAGTTCCGGGACAAACACCGGGGAGCTGTTTTTT.

The chain links TRBV27 to TRBJ2-3, with 10 positions matching TRBD1. V lost 6 bases to trimming and J lost 6 bases; unmatched junction nucleotides: 3. Germline-derived CDR1 and CDR2 are MNHEY and SMNVEV (reference sequence). The CDR3 totals 13 residues. The CDR3 sequence is CASRRTGGDTQYF. CDR3 coding DNA: TGTGCCAGCAGGCGGACAGGGGGGGATACGCAGTATTTT.

This chain links TRBV7-8 with TRBJ1-4; D unclear. Trimming stripped 5 bases from V and 6 bases from J, with 10 bases between. CDR3 length: 13 amino acids. Germline V gene lookup returns CDR1 SGHVS and CDR2 FQNEAQ. CDR3 nucleotide sequence: TGTGCCAGCAGCACTCGTCAGGATGAAAAACTGTTTTTT. Its protein is CASSTRQDEKLFF.

The chain uses TRBV15 and TRBJ2-7; tentatively, D is TRBD2 (7 bases). V was trimmed by 5 bases and J by 2 bases, leaving 19 bases between them. CDR3 size: 16 residues. Germline CDR1 reads LNHNV; CDR2 reads YYDKDF (reference sequence). The CDR3 reads CATSGGPGEGTYEQYF. In DNA, the CDR3 is TGTGCCACCAGCGGGGGACCAGGGGAGGGGACCTACGAGCAGTACTTC.

The chain recombines TRBV7-2 with TRBJ1-5, with 8 bases fitting TRBD1. V lost 7 bases and J lost 3; bases outside the gene matches: 8. The CDR3 loop spans 15 amino acids. The V gene's germline CDR1 is SGHTA and CDR2 FQGNSA. The CDR3 loop is CASKEQGEANQPQHF. CDR3 bases: TGTGCCAGCAAAGAACAGGGGGAGGCCAATCAGCCCCAGCATTTT.

The chain couples TRBV7-2 to TRBJ1-1; D might be TRBD1 (6 bases). With 5 bases removed from V and 1 base from J, the gap between germline ends came to 8 bases. This CDR3 region has 13 residues. From germline, CDR1 is SGHTA and CDR2 FQGNSA. The CDR3 spells CASSRGGNTEAFF. The CDR3 nucleotides are TGTGCCAGCAGCAGAGGGGGGAACACTGAAGCTTTCTTT. The whole variable domain, remainder taken from reference TRBV7-2 and TRBJ1-1, is GAGVSQSPSNKVTEKGKDVELRCDPISGHTALYWYRQSLGQGLEFLIYFQGNSAPDKSGLPSDRFSAERTGGSVSTLTIQRTQQEDSAVYLCASSRGGNTEAFFGQGTRLTVV.

The chain couples TRBV7-2 to TRBJ2-1, with D maybe TRBD2 (6 bases). Germline V lookup: CDR1 SGHTA, CDR2 FQGNSA. This CDR3 contains 16 residues. V shed 1 base and J shed 6 bases, with 16 bases lying between them. Written as DNA, the CDR3 is TGTGCCAGCAGCTTAGGATACGGGAGCGTCGCCAATGAGCAGTTCTTC. This codes for CASSLGYGSVANEQFF.

In DNA, the CDR3 is TGTGCCAGCAGTCCCCACGGACAGACCCCTAATGAGCAGTTCTTC. Protein sequence: CASSPHGQTPNEQFF. The chain recombines TRBV27 with TRBJ2-1; weak D call: TRBD1 (6 bases). The V gene lost 5 bases and the J gene lost 7 bases, with 18 bases spanning the gap. This CDR3 spans 15 amino acids. Germline lookup yields CDR1 MNHEY and CDR2 SMNVEV (reference sequence).

The rearrangement uses TRBV5-6 and TRBJ2-1; 11 nucleotides line up with TRBD2. V shed 4 bases and J 4 bases; nucleotides not matched to a gene: 16. Germline CDR1 and CDR2: SGHDT and YYEEEE. This CDR3 spans 19 amino acids. CDR3 coding DNA: TGTGCCAGCAGCCCAACGGACAGGAGACTAGCGGGACGTTACAATGAGCAGTTCTTC. It translates to CASSPTDRRLAGRYNEQFF.

This clone was seen a handful of times. The chain carries TRBV5-1 and TRBJ2-4; TRBD1 matches 7 bases. CDR3 length equals 14 residues. J gave up 5 bases and V 3 bases, and 5 bases lay outside the gene matches. CDR1 SGHRS and CDR2 YFSETQ come from the germline V gene. CDR3 nucleotide sequence: TGCGCCAGCAGCTCGTTAGGACAGGAAAACATTCAGTACTTC. It encodes CASSSLGQENIQYF.